The table lists the clone carrying this T cell receptor (beta chain) with many counts. This specimen belongs to a study of T cells in Graves' hyperthyroidism and ophthalmopathy. Background on the study: Peripheral blood specimens were obtained at initial diagnosis, prior to any treatment.

Using RNA transcripts as the source, TCR beta CDR3 regions were amplified. RT-PCR in the first round (using the HTBI primer set) targeted the TCR CDR3. Each CDR3 protein gets one entry after TCRdb re-called the multiplex PCR reads with MiXCR. The data contain about 560,000 distinct CDR3 sequences, approximately 16% of them seen just once; the ten biggest clones take up around 18%. The CDR3 is 14 amino acids. Germline V CDR1 and CDR2: GTSNPN, SVGIG (reference sequence). Trimming shortened V by 0 bases and J by 6 bases, and 15 bases separated the two germline ends. The sequence came from a young woman with Graves' hyperthyroidism. Sequenced: blood. The V call is TRBV30, the J call TRBJ2-7, with a weak D call TRBD2 (5 bases). In DNA form, the CDR3 reads TGTGCCTGGAGTGTACTCGTCGGGGTCGGCGAGCAGTACTTC. Its translation is CAWSVLVGVGEQYF.